This T cell receptor (beta chain) is from a study of blood T cell repertoires in COVID-19. At the level of the study: Collection of acute and convalescent COVID-19 samples took place in the United States, Italy and Spain.

V dropped 4 bases and J dropped 7 bases, with 17 bases sitting between them. The germline V gene encodes CDR1 LNHDA and CDR2 SQIVND (reference sequence). This CDR3 has 15 residues. The table came from immunoSEQ multiplex PCR; TCRdb's copy has only in-frame clones and leaves some out. The sample has some 120,000 clones, around 87% seen once. This clonotype was obtained from a man over 45 with acute or convalescent COVID-19. The V gene is TRBV19, the J gene TRBJ2-1; maybe TRBD2 (5 bases). Source material: peripheral blood. CDR3 nucleotide sequence: TGTGCCAGTAGTAAACTAGGAGGAGAGATAAATGAGCAGTTCTTC. Amino acid sequence: CASSKLGGEINEQFF.